This T cell receptor (beta chain) was sequenced in a study of CXCR3-negative and CXCR3-positive naive CD8 T cells. From germline, CDR1 is LGHNA and CDR2 YSLEER. The CDR3 consists of 14 residues. General study results and limits: Both naive subsets showed comparably high diversity, and memory CD8+ cells showed much lower diversity. Naive CXCR3-positive cells had TRB CDR3s more hydrophobic than those of CXCR3-negative naive cells. Memory cells diverged, while naive CXCR3-positive and CXCR3-negative cells had similar TRBV-TRBJ usage.

The authors prepared UMI-labeled TRB cDNA libraries by 5' RACE. TCRdb processed the 5' RACE reads again and assigns one entry to each CDR3 protein, with no DNA. The specimen's table records 45,000 to 75,000 distinct CDR3 sequences. A note on this clonotype: Its antigen is still unknown.

Sequenced: naive CXCR3- CD8+ T cells from blood. Subset indicated: CD45RO-CCR7+CD27+CD95- naive CD8+ T cells lacking CXCR3 (TNR3-). V and J are TRBV4-3 and TRBJ2-5. The source is a human donor in good health. Some clones in this sample may be carry-over from other donors' samples. The CDR3 sequence is CASSQVDYQETQYF.